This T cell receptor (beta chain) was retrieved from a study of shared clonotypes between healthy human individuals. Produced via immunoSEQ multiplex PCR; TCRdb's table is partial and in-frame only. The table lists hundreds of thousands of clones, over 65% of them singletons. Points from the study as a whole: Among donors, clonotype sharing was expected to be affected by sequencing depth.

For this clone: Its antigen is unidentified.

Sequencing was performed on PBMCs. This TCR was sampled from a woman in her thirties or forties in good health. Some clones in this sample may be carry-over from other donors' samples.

The CDR3 loop reads CASSLARGGAFF. The CDR3 bases are TGTGCCAGCAGCTTAGCCAGGGGAGGTGCTTTCTTT. This chain joins TRBV7-9 and TRBJ1-1; tentatively, D is TRBD1 (6 bases). CDR1 is SEHNR and CDR2 is FQNEAQ in the germline V gene (reference sequence). This CDR3 is 12 amino acids long. Trimming cost V 0 bases and J 11 bases, with 10 bases left between them.